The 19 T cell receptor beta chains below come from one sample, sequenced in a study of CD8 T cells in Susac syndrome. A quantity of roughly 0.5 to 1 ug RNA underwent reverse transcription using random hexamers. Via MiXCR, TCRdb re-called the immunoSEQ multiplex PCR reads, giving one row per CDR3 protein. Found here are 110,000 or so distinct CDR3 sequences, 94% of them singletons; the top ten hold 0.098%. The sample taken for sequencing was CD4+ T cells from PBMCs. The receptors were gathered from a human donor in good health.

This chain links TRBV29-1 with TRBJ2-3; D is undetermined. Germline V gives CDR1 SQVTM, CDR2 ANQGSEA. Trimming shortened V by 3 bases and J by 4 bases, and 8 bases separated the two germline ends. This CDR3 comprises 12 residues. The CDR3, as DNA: TGCAGCGTTGAGAACGGCGCAGATACGCAGTATTTT. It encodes CSVENGADTQYF.

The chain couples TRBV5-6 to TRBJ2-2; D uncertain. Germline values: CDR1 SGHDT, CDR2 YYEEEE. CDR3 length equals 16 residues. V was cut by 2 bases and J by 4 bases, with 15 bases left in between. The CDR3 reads CASSFSSSRPTGELFF. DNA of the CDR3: TGTGCCAGCAGCTTTTCTAGTAGCCGGCCCACCGGGGAGCTGTTTTTT. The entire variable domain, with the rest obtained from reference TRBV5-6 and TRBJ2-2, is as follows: DAGVTQSPTHLIKTRGQQVTLRCSPKSGHDTVSWYQQALGQGPQFIFQYYEEEERQRGNFPDRFSGHQFPNYSSELNVNALLLGDSALYLCASSFSSSRPTGELFFGEGSRLTVL.

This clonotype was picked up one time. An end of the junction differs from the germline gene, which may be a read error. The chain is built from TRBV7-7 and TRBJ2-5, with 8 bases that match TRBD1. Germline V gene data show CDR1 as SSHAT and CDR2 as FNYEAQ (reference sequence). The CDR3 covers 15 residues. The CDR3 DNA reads TGTGCTAGCAGCTCAGGACAGGGAGTTCAAGAGACCCAGTACTTC. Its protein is CASSSGQGVQETQYF. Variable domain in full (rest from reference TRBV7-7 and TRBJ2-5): GAGVSQSPRYKVTKRGQDVTLRCDPISSHATLYWYQQALGQGPEFLTYFNYEAQPDKSGLPSDRFSAERPEGSISTLTIQRTEQRDSAMYRCASSSGQGVQETQYFGPGTRLLVL.

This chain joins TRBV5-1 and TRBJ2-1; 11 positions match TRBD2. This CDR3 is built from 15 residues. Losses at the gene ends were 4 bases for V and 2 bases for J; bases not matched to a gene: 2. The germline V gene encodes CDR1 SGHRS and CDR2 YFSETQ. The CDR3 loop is CASSKGLAAYNEQFF. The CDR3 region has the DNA TGCGCCAGCAGCAAGGGACTAGCGGCCTACAATGAGCAGTTCTTC.

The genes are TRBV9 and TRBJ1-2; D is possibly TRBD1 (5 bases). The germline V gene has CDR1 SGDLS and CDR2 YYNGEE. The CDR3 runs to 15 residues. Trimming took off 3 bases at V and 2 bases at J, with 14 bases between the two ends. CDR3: CASSAQGTDNYGYTF. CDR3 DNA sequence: TGTGCCAGCAGCGCGCAAGGGACGGACAACTATGGCTACACCTTC.

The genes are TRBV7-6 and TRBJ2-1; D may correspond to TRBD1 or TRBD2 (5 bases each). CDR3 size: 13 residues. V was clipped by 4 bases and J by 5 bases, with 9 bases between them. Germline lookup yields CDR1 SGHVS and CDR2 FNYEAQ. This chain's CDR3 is CASSWGRNNEQFF. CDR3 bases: TGTGCCAGCAGCTGGGGACGGAACAATGAGCAGTTCTTC.

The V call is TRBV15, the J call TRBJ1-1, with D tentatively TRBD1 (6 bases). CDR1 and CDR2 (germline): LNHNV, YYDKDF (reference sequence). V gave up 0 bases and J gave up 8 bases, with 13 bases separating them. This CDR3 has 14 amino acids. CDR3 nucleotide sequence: TGTGCCACCAGCAGAGATCCGGGGGCCGTCGAAGCTTTCTTT. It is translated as CATSRDPGAVEAFF.

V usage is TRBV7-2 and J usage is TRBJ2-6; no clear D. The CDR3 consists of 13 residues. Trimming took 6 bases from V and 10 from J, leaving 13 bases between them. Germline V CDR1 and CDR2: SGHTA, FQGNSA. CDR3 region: CASSIADGNVLTF. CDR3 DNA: TGTGCCAGCAGTATCGCTGACGGGAACGTCCTGACTTTC.

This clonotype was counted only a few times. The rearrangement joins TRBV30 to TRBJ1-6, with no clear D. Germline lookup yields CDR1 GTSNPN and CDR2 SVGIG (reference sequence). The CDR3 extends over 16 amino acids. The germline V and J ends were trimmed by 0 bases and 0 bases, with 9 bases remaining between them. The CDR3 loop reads CAWSVYVHSYNSPLHF. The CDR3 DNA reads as TGTGCCTGGAGTGTCTACGTTCACTCCTATAATTCACCCCTCCACTTT.

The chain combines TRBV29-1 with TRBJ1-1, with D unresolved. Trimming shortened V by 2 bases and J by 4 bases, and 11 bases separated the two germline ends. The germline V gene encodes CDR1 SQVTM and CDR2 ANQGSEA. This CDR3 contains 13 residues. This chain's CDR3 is CSVERKVSTEAFF. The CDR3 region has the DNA TGCAGCGTTGAACGGAAGGTGAGCACTGAAGCTTTCTTT.

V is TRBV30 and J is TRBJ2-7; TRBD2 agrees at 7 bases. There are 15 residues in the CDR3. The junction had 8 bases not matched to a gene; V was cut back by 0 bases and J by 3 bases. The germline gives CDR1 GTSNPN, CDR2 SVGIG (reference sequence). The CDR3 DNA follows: TGTGCCTGGAGTGTTCGACTAGCAGTCTACTACGAGCAGTACTTC. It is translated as CAWSVRLAVYYEQYF.

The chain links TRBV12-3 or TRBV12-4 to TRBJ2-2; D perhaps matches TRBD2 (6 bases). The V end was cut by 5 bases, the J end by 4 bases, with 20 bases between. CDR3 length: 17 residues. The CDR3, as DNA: TGTGCCAGCAGTCCGGGACTTTACTTAAAGCCCACCGGGGAGCTGTTTTTT. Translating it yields CASSPGLYLKPTGELFF.

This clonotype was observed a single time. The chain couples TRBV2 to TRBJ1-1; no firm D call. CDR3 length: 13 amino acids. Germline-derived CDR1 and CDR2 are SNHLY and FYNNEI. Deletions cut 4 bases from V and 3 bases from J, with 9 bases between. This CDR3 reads CASSASRDTEAFF. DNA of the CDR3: TGTGCCAGCAGTGCTAGTCGGGACACTGAAGCTTTCTTT.

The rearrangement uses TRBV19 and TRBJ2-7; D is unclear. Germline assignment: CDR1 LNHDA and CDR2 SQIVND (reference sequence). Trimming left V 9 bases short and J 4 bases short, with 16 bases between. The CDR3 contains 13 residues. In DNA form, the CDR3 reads TGTGCCAGCGCCCCTAGGGCCTTATACGAGCAGTACTTC. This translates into CASAPRALYEQYF.

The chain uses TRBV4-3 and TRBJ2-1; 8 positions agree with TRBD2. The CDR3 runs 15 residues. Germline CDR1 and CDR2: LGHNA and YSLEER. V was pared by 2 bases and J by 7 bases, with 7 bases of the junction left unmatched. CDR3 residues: CASSQFGGRSNEQFF. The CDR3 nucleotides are TGCGCCAGCAGCCAATTTGGCGGGAGGTCGAATGAGCAGTTCTTC.

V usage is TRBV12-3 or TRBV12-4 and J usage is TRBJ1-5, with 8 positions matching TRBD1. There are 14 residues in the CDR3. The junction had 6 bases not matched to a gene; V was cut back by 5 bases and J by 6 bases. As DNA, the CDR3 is TGTGCCAGCAGTCTCACAGGGGGGGGTCAGCCCCAGCATTTT. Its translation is CASSLTGGGQPQHF.

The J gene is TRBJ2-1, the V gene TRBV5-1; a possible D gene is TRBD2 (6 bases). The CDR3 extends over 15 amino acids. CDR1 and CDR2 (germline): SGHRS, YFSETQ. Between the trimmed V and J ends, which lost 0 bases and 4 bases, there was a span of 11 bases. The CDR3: CASSLGGTGYNEQFF. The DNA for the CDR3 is TGCGCCAGCAGCTTGGGCGGGACGGGTTACAATGAGCAGTTCTTC.

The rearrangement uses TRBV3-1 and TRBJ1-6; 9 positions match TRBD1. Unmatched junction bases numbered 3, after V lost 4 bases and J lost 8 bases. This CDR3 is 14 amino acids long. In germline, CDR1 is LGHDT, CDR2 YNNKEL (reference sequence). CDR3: CASSLGQGHSPLHF. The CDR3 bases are TGTGCCAGCAGCCTGGGACAGGGTCATTCACCCCTCCACTTT.

CDR3 residues: CASSYYRGESYEQYF. CDR3 bases: TGTGCCAGCAGTTATTATAGAGGGGAATCCTACGAGCAGTACTTC. The chain recombines TRBV6-5 with TRBJ2-7; D assignment may be TRBD1 or TRBD2 (5 bases each). Germline CDR1 MNHEY, CDR2 SVGAGI. Trimming shortened V by 3 bases and J by 1 base, and 13 bases separated the two germline ends. This CDR3 is 15 amino acids long.